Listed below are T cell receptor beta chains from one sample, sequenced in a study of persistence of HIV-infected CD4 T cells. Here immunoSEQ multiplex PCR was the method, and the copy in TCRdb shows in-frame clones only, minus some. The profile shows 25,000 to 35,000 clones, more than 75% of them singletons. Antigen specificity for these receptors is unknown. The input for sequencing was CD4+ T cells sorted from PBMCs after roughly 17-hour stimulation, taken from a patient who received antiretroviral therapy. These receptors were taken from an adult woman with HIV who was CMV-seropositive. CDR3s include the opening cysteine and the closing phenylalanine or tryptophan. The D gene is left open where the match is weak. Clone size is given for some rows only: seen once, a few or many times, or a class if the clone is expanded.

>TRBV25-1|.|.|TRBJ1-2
CASSESFRGGGYTF
TGTGCCAGCAGTGAATCGTTTAGGGGAGGGGGCTACACCTTC
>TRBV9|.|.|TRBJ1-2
CASRRGLWSYTF
TGTGCCAGCCGTAGGGGACTATGGAGCTACACCTTC
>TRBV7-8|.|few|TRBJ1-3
CASSFLPSQGSGNTIYF
TGTGCCAGCAGCTTTCTCCCCTCACAGGGCTCTGGAAACACCATATATTTT
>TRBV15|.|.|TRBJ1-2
CATSRAGHPLPNYGYTF
TGTGCCACCAGCAGAGCAGGACACCCTCTACCCAACTATGGCTACACCTTC
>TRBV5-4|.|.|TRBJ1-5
CASSGGPDSNQPQHF
TGTGCCAGCAGCGGGGGCCCCGATAGCAATCAGCCCCAGCATTTT
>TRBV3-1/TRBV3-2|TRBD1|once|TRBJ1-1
CASSPAYRGPNTEAFF
TGTGCCAGCAGCCCAGCCTACAGGGGCCCGAACACTGAAGCTTTCTTT
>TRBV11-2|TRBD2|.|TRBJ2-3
CASSLESWGLARTDTQYF
TGTGCCAGCAGCTTAGAGTCGTGGGGACTAGCTCGCACAGATACGCAGTATTTT
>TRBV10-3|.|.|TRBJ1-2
CAISVGGGYTF
TGTGCCATCAGTGTAGGGGGTGGCTACACCTTC
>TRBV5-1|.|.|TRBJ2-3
CASSAILGDTPDPAGADTQYF
TGCGCCAGCAGCGCGATACTGGGGGACACACCCGACCCGGCTGGCGCAGATACGCAGTATTTT
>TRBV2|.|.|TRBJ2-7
CASSRGGNGEQYF
TGTGCCAGCTCAAGGGGGGGGAACGGCGAGCAGTACTTC
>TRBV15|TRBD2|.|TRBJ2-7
CATSRDTGTSDEQYF
TGTGCCACCAGCAGAGATACGGGGACTAGTGACGAGCAGTACTTC
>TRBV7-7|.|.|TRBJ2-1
CASSLAQQNEQFF
TGTGCTAGCAGCTTAGCGCAGCAGAATGAGCAGTTCTTC
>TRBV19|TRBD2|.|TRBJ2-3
CASSRLAGGSTDTQYF
TGTGCCAGTAGTAGACTAGCGGGGGGTAGCACAGATACGCAGTATTTT
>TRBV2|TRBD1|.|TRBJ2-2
CASSLRGTDTGELFF
TGTGCCAGCAGTCTCAGGGGGACGGACACCGGGGAGCTGTTTTTT
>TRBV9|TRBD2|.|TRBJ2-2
CASSVGLAENTGELFF
TGTGCCAGCAGCGTAGGACTAGCGGAAAACACCGGGGAGCTGTTTTTT
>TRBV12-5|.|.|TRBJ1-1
CASGLGYRAMKNTEAFF
TGTGCTAGTGGTTTGGGATACAGGGCGATGAAGAACACTGAAGCTTTCTTT
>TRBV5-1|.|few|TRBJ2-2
CASSLDGFGELFF
TGCGCCAGCAGCCTCGACGGGTTCGGGGAGCTGTTTTTT
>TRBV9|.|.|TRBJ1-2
CASSVDVAYGYTF
TGTGCCAGCAGCGTAGATGTAGCCTATGGCTACACCTTC
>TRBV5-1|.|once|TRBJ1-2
CASSEEGTSYGYTF
TGCGCCAGCAGTGAGGAGGGGACGAGCTATGGCTACACCTTC
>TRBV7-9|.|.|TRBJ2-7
CASSLGPRGEQYF
TGTGCCAGCAGCTTAGGTCCTAGGGGCGAGCAGTACTTC
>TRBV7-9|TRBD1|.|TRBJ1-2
CASSSRTGNYGYTF
TGTGCCAGCAGCTCGCGGACAGGAAACTATGGCTACACCTTC
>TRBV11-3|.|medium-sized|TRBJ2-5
CASSLHSTGRETQYF
TGTGCCAGCAGCTTACACAGCACCGGCCGGGAGACCCAGTACTTC
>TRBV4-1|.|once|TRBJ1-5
CASSQGDRPQHF
TGCGCCAGCAGCCAAGGGGACCGGCCCCAGCATTTT
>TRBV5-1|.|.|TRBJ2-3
CASSLDPAGTQYF
TGCGCCAGCAGCTTGGACCCGGCTGGTACGCAGTATTTT
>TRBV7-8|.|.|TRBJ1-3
CASSLEARGNTIYF
TGTGCCAGCAGCTTAGAGGCACGTGGAAACACCATATATTTT
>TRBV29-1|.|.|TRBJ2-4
CSVEPEKAKNIQYF
TGCAGCGTTGAGCCAGAGAAAGCCAAAAACATTCAGTACTTC
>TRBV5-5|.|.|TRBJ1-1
CASSSSVRTAGTEAFF
TGTGCCAGCAGCTCCTCCGTCCGGACCGCCGGCACTGAAGCTTTCTTT
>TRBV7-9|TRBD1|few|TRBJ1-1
CASSSRTGGAEAFF
TGTGCCAGCAGCTCGCGGACAGGGGGGGCTGAAGCTTTCTTT
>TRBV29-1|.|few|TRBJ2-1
CSVEEWQGAEQFF
TGCAGCGTTGAAGAATGGCAGGGTGCTGAGCAGTTCTTC
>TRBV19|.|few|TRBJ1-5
CASSKGRVNQPQHF
TGTGCCAGTAGCAAGGGTAGGGTCAATCAGCCCCAGCATTTT
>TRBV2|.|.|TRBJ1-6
CASTEGRSRSSPLHF
TGTGCCAGCACTGAAGGGAGATCGAGGAGTTCACCCCTCCACTTT
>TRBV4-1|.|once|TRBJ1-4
CASSQGGYEKLFF
TGCGCCAGCAGCCAGGGGGGTTATGAAAAACTGTTTTTT
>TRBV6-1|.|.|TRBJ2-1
CASSPSTPGEQFF
TGTGCCAGCAGCCCCTCTACGCCAGGTGAGCAGTTCTTC
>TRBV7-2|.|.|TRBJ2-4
CASSVDAGTKNIQYF
TGTGCCAGCAGCGTCGACGCAGGGACCAAAAACATTCAGTACTTC
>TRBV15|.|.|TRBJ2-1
CATSRDGGNNEQFF
TGTGCCACCAGCAGAGACGGCGGCAACAATGAGCAGTTCTTC
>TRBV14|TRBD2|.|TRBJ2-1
CASSRGGAINEQFF
TGTGCCAGCAGCCGCGGGGGGGCCATCAATGAGCAGTTCTTC
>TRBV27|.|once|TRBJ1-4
CASSLQRATNEKLFF
TGTGCCAGCAGTTTACAGAGAGCAACTAATGAAAAACTGTTTTTT
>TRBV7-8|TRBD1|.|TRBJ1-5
CASSLTRDRGYQPQHF
TGTGCCAGCAGCTTAACCCGGGACAGGGGGTATCAGCCCCAGCATTTT
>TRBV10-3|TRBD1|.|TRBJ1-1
CAISEPTAHRGANTEAFF
TGTGCCATCAGTGAGCCGACCGCCCACAGGGGGGCCAACACTGAAGCTTTCTTT
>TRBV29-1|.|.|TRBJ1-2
CSVEPGHGRGVGYTF
TGCAGCGTTGAGCCGGGACACGGGCGAGGGGTTGGCTACACCTTC
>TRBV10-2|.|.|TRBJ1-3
CASSESMGHGNTIYF
TGCGCCAGCAGTGAGTCGATGGGGCATGGAAACACCATATATTTT
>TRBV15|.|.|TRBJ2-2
CATSRDDGANTGELFF
TGTGCCACCAGCAGAGATGACGGAGCGAACACCGGGGAGCTGTTTTTT
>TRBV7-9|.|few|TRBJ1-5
CASSSRENQPQHF
TGTGCCAGCAGCTCCAGGGAAAATCAGCCCCAGCATTTT
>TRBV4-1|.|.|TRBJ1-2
CASSPTPNYGYTF
TGCGCCAGCAGCCCCACCCCCAACTATGGCTACACCTTC
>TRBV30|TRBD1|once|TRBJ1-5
CAWSAGQGVSQPQHF
TGTGCCTGGAGTGCGGGACAGGGAGTCTCTCAGCCCCAGCATTTT
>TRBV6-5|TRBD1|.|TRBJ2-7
CASRPIQGTEQYF
TGTGCCAGCAGGCCCATACAGGGGACCGAGCAGTACTTC
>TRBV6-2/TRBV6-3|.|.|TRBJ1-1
CASSYGLSYAEAFF
TGTGCCAGCAGTTACGGCCTCTCCTACGCTGAAGCTTTCTTT
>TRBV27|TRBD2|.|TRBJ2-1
CASSRTTWEGNEQFF
TGTGCCAGCAGTAGGACTACCTGGGAGGGGAATGAGCAGTTCTTC
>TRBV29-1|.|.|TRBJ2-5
CSARGSEETQYF
TGCAGCGCCCGGGGGTCCGAGGAGACCCAGTACTTC
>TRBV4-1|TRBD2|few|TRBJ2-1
CASSQERGAGGIYNEQFF
TGCGCCAGCAGCCAAGAACGAGGAGCGGGGGGTATCTACAATGAGCAGTTCTTC
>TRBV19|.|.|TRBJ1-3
CASTSDKLYGNTIYF
.
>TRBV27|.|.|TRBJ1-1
CASSSSGPTGYHTEAFF
TGTGCCAGCAGCTCTTCAGGCCCGACAGGTTATCACACTGAAGCTTTCTTT
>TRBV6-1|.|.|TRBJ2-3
CASSETRRLADTQYF
TGTGCCAGCAGTGAAACTAGGCGTCTTGCAGATACGCAGTATTTT
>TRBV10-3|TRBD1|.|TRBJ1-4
CAISATRQGTNEKLFF
TGTGCCATCAGCGCAACAAGACAGGGTACTAATGAAAAACTGTTTTTT